This TCR beta chain appears in the sequencing data of a study of T cells in Graves' hyperthyroidism and ophthalmopathy. About the research overall: Peripheral blood was taken when the disease was first diagnosed, before any treatment began.

The definition of stable Graves' hyperthyroidism was no ophthalmopathy progression within 18 months. Any patient presenting with uncontrolled infection, other autoimmune disease, pregnancy or lactation was left out. Diagnosis rested on symptoms, serum thyroxine and TRAb, thyroid ultrasound, and orbital computed tomography. V shed 4 bases and J shed 5 bases, with 13 bases lying between them. The germline V gene encodes CDR1 SGHRS and CDR2 YFSETQ. The CDR3 covers 13 residues. This clonotype was detected many times. Researchers amplified the TCR beta CDR3 regions from RNA transcripts. HTBI primers were used for first-round RT-PCR of the TCR CDR3. In TCRdb, the multiplex PCR reads were re-called with MiXCR into one record per CDR3 protein. The sample lists around 190,000 distinct CDR3 sequences, over 15% seen once, with around 29% in the top ten.

The TCR was taken from a woman in her fifties or sixties with Graves' hyperthyroidism. The V call is TRBV5-1, the J call TRBJ2-7; perhaps TRBD1 as D (5 bases). Material: blood. CDR3 nucleotides: TGCGCCAGCAGCCCCCAGGGATTTCACGAGCAGTACTTC. Translating it yields CASSPQGFHEQYF.